This T cell receptor (beta chain) was sequenced in a study of a mutant IDH1 vaccine in newly diagnosed glioma. Time point indicated: week 23, last vaccination. A single vaccine dose contained 300 ug of mutant IDH1 20-mer peptide, and topical imiquimod was used with it. Profiling relied on immunoSEQ multiplex PCR, and the TCRdb table lists in-frame clones only, not all of them. Of more than 20,000 clones listed, approximately 78% are singletons. Details on this clone: Its antigen remains unidentified.

This CDR3 is 18 amino acids long. The germline V gene has CDR1 SGDLS and CDR2 YYNGEE. Trimming took 0 bases from V and 4 from J; bases not matched to a gene: 13. The TCR comes from a man under 40 with glioma. V and J are TRBV9 and TRBJ2-1; 7 bases are a match to TRBD2. The source was PBMCs, collected from a glioma patient whose treatment included an IDH1 peptide vaccine. The chain's CDR3 is CASSVGTAGAGLYNEQFF. CDR3 sequence (DNA): TGTGCCAGCAGCGTAGGAACGGCGGGAGCAGGCCTTTACAATGAGCAGTTCTTC.